The sequence of this T cell receptor beta chain was determined in a study of CD8+CD57+ T cells in acquired aplastic anemia. Trimming pared 1 base from V and 0 bases from J, leaving 12 bases between. This CDR3 has 16 residues. Germline V lookup: CDR1 LGHNA, CDR2 YSLEER. Flow cytometry had shown expanded CD8+CD57+ cells in the patients chosen for sequencing. Genomic DNA acted as the template from which TCR beta VDJ combination and CDR3 sequence profiling were carried out. TCRdb used MiXCR to reprocess the reads, holding one entry per CDR3 protein. The sample records hundreds of thousands of distinct CDR3 sequences, 25% to 40% being singletons.

The receptor's source is a human donor with aplastic anemia. Specimen: sorted CD4+, CD8+, or CD8+CD57+ T cells (not recorded which) from PBMCs. The rearrangement joins TRBV4-3 to TRBJ1-2; D gene ambiguous. The CDR3 DNA follows: TGCGCCAGCAGCCAAGTTGTCGGAACGGCTAACTATGGCTACACCTTC. This encodes CASSQVVGTANYGYTF.